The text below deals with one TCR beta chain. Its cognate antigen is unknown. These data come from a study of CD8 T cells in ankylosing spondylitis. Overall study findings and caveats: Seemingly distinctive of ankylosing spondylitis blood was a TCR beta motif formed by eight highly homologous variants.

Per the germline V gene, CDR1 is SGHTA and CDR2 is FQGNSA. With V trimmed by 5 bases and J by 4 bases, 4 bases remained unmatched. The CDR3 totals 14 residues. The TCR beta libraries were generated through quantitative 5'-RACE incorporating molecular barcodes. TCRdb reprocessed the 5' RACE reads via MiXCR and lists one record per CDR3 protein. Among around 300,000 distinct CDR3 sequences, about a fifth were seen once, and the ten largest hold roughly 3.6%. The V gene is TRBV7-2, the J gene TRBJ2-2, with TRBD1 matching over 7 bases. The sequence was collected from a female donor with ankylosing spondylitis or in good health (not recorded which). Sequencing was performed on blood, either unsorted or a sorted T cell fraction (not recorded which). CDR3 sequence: CASSATGATGELFF. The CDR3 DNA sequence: TGTGCCAGCAGCGCCACAGGGGCCACCGGGGAGCTGTTTTTT.